Shown below are 17 T cell receptor beta chains from a single sample sequenced in a study of regulatory T cells in long-lasting Graves disease. Time point indicated: newly diagnosed GD, antithyroid drugs for less than 3 months. RNA isolated from PBMCs was used to make the TCR library. For TCR beta, libraries came from iRepertoire HTBI primers and Arm-PCR of CDR3 regions. TCRdb processed the multiplex PCR reads anew with MiXCR; each CDR3 protein has one entry. Here the sample spans about 210,000 distinct CDR3 sequences, around a fifth being singletons. These data were also filed under a second study, of T cells in Graves' hyperthyroidism and ophthalmopathy.

The sample in question was peripheral blood mononuclear cells (PBMCs), obtained at new diagnosis, from a patient treated with antithyroid drugs. Every receptor here comes from a woman younger than 45 with Graves disease.

This clonotype was observed many times. The chain has TRBV30 and TRBJ1-4; D not resolved. CDR1 and CDR2 (germline): GTSNPN, SVGIG (reference sequence). CDR3 length: 15 amino acids. Trimming removed 1 base from V and 7 bases from J, with 16 bases in between. The CDR3 bases are TGTGCCTGGAGTGGCCAAATGGGCACTGGTGAAAAACTGTTTTTT. Translation: CAWSGQMGTGEKLFF.

In this sample, this clonotype turned up many times. This chain connects TRBV7-9 to TRBJ1-4, with D hard to call. The length of the CDR3 is 15 residues. Per germline, CDR1 SEHNR and CDR2 FQNEAQ (reference sequence). V lost 0 bases, J lost 7 bases, and 12 bases lay in between. CDR3 in DNA: TGTGCCAGCAGCTTAGCGGGCAGCGAGGGTGAAAAACTGTTTTTT. It yields the protein CASSLAGSEGEKLFF.

This clonotype appeared a few times. The rearrangement uses TRBV20-1 and TRBJ2-2, with TRBD2 as a possible D gene (5 bases). Per germline, CDR1 DFQATT and CDR2 SNEGSKA (reference sequence). The CDR3 extends over 14 amino acids. The ends were cut back, 3 bases at V and 7 bases at J, with 15 bases in the middle. This CDR3 is CSASGNRGGGELFF. CDR3 sequence (DNA): TGCAGTGCTAGTGGCAATAGAGGAGGCGGGGAGCTGTTTTTT.

This clonotype was detected a few times. The chain combines TRBV7-2 with TRBJ1-3; the match to TRBD1 covers 7 bases. Germline-derived CDR1 and CDR2 are SGHTA and FQGNSA. V lost 2 bases and J lost 4; bases outside the gene matches: 2. The CDR3 spans 14 residues. The CDR3 sequence: CASSLQGGGNTIYF. The CDR3 DNA reads TGTGCCAGCAGCTTACAGGGGGGAGGAAACACCATATATTTT.

A remark on this clonotype: Compared with germline, one end of the junction differs, possibly owing to a read error. The chain uses TRBV7-6 and TRBJ2-7; TRBD1 matches 7 bases. The CDR3 has 13 amino acids. From germline, CDR1 is SGHVS and CDR2 FNYEAQ. In DNA, the CDR3 is TGTGCCGGCAGCACCGGGACAGACTACGAGCAGTACTTC. Translating gives CAGSTGTDYEQYF.

This clonotype was detected ten times or more. V usage is TRBV30 and J usage is TRBJ1-1; tentatively, D is TRBD1 (6 bases). Germline V gives CDR1 GTSNPN, CDR2 SVGIG (reference sequence). The CDR3 consists of 12 residues. The V and J ends lost 2 bases and 5 bases respectively, with 9 bases between them. As DNA, the CDR3 is TGTGCCTGGAGTCAGGGGAGGACTGAAGCTTTCTTT. It codes for CAWSQGRTEAFF.

This clonotype was counted ten times or more. CDR3 sequence: CASSPPVLRVDYEQYF. The CDR3, as DNA: TGTGCCAGCAGCCCTCCGGTCCTTAGGGTGGACTACGAGCAGTACTTC. The J gene is TRBJ2-7, the V gene TRBV5-6; no firm D call. Looked up from germline, CDR1 is SGHDT and CDR2 is YYEEEE. This CDR3 has 16 amino acids. With 4 bases removed from V and 3 bases from J, the gap between germline ends came to 20 bases.

The sample holds many counts of this clonotype. The gene calls are TRBV28 and TRBJ2-7; 7 bases map to TRBD2. Germline V lookup: CDR1 MDHEN, CDR2 SYDVKM. The CDR3 spans 13 residues. V lost 3 bases to trimming and J lost 7 bases; unmatched junction nucleotides: 6. For the CDR3, the DNA is TGTGCCAGCAGTTTTATTGGGGGAGGGGAGCAGTACTTC. It is translated as CASSFIGGGEQYF.

The genes are TRBV29-1 and TRBJ2-5; D may be TRBD2 (7 bases). CDR1 and CDR2 from the germline V gene are SQVTM and ANQGSEA. The CDR3 extends over 13 amino acids. V lost 4 bases and J 4 bases, leaving 13 bases between the germline ends. The CDR3 region is CSVVGGPIETQYF. The CDR3 DNA sequence: TGCAGCGTTGTGGGGGGGCCGATAGAGACCCAGTACTTC. The variable domain in full, completed from reference TRBV29-1 and TRBJ2-5, reads SAVISQKPSRDICQRGTSLTIQCQVDSQVTMMFWYRQQPGQSLTLIATANQGSEATYESGFVIDKFPISRPNLTFSTLTVSNMSPEDSSIYLCSVVGGPIETQYFGPGTRLLVL.

This clonotype was recorded at least ten times. CDR3 residues: CASSFSFQTGGSGNTIYF. The CDR3 DNA reads TGTGCCAGCAGTTTTTCCTTCCAGACAGGTGGATCTGGAAACACCATATATTTT. The V gene is TRBV2, the J gene TRBJ1-3; perhaps TRBD1 as D (6 bases). Trimming removed 5 bases at V and 1 base at J, with 21 bases between. The germline gives CDR1 SNHLY, CDR2 FYNNEI. CDR3 size: 18 residues.

This clonotype was seen more than once but under ten times. The conserved phenylalanine or tryptophan normally closing the CDR3 is absent here, so this likely arose from a read error. The chain has TRBV11-1 and TRBJ2-5; TRBD1 or TRBD2 may be the D gene (6 bases each). Germline CDR1 and CDR2: SGHAT and FQDESV (reference sequence). V lost 5 bases and J lost 5, with 15 bases in between. CDR3 length: 14 amino acids. As DNA, the CDR3 is TGTGCCAGCAGCCCGAGTACAGGGACTGAGACCCAGTACTTA. It yields the protein CASSPSTGTETQYL.

The DNA for the CDR3 is TGTGCCAGTCGGGGGAAAGGGGAAAAACTGTTTTTT. This gives the protein CASRGKGEKLFF. The chain couples TRBV7-8 to TRBJ1-4; tentatively, D is TRBD1 (5 bases). The germline CDR1 and CDR2 sequences are SGHVS and FQNEAQ. The CDR3 contains 12 residues. Trimming pared 9 bases from V and 8 bases from J, leaving 13 bases between.

To note about this clonotype: A read error is likely, as this CDR3 ends without the conserved phenylalanine or tryptophan. The limits of the CDR3 on the DNA are not certain, so only TCRdb's listed CDR3 is given. This chain connects TRBV30 to TRBJ2-5; TRBD1 is the table's D call, not checked against the DNA. Germline V gene lookup returns CDR1 GTSNPN and CDR2 SVGIG (reference sequence). The CDR3 has 13 residues if both end residues are counted. This chain's CDR3 is CAWSAGSTETRYV.

This clonotype was seen repeatedly, ten times or more. The chain employs TRBV4-2 and TRBJ2-7; D is unresolved. CDR1 and CDR2 (germline): LGHNA, YNFKEQ. The CDR3 loop spans 16 amino acids. V was pared by 4 bases and J by 2 bases, with 18 bases between. CDR3: CASSLFTPVPPYEQYF. DNA of the CDR3: TGTGCCAGCAGCCTCTTCACTCCGGTTCCTCCCTACGAGCAGTACTTC.

Comments on this clonotype: A read error may explain this, as a much larger clone is one base away. The rearrangement uses TRBV18 and TRBJ2-2; no definite D call. The V end lost 3 bases, the J end lost 4 bases, and 9 bases lay between the germline ends. This CDR3 contains 14 residues. Germline CDR1 reads KGHSH; CDR2 reads LQKENI. For the CDR3, the DNA is TGTGCCAGCTCACCCTCCCTGATCACCGGGGAGCTGTTTTTT. This gives the protein CASSPSLITGELFF. Full variable domain (rest looked up from reference TRBV18 and TRBJ2-2): NAGVMQNPRHLVRRRGQEARLRCSPMKGHSHVYWYRQLPEEGLKFMVYLQKENIIDESGMPKERFSAEFPKEGPSILRIQQVVRGDSAAYFCASSPSLITGELFFGEGSRLTVL.

The chain combines TRBV3-1 with TRBJ2-1, with D possibly being TRBD1 (5 bases). CDR1 is LGHDT, CDR2 YNNKEL, per germline (reference sequence). This CDR3 spans 15 amino acids. Deletions cut 0 bases from V and 9 bases from J, with 15 bases between. Written as DNA, the CDR3 is TGTGCCAGCAGCCAAGACCCGGGCAGGGCTGCTGAGCAGTTCTTC. Translating gives CASSQDPGRAAEQFF.

Many counts were recorded for this clonotype. The rearrangement uses TRBV4-1 and TRBJ1-1; D is uncertain. CDR3 size: 15 residues. In germline, CDR1 is MGHRA, CDR2 YSYEKL. V lost 1 base, J lost 0 bases, and 9 bases lay in between. The CDR3 is CASSQVGFMNTEAFF. DNA of the CDR3: TGCGCCAGCAGCCAAGTGGGGTTCATGAACACTGAAGCTTTCTTT.